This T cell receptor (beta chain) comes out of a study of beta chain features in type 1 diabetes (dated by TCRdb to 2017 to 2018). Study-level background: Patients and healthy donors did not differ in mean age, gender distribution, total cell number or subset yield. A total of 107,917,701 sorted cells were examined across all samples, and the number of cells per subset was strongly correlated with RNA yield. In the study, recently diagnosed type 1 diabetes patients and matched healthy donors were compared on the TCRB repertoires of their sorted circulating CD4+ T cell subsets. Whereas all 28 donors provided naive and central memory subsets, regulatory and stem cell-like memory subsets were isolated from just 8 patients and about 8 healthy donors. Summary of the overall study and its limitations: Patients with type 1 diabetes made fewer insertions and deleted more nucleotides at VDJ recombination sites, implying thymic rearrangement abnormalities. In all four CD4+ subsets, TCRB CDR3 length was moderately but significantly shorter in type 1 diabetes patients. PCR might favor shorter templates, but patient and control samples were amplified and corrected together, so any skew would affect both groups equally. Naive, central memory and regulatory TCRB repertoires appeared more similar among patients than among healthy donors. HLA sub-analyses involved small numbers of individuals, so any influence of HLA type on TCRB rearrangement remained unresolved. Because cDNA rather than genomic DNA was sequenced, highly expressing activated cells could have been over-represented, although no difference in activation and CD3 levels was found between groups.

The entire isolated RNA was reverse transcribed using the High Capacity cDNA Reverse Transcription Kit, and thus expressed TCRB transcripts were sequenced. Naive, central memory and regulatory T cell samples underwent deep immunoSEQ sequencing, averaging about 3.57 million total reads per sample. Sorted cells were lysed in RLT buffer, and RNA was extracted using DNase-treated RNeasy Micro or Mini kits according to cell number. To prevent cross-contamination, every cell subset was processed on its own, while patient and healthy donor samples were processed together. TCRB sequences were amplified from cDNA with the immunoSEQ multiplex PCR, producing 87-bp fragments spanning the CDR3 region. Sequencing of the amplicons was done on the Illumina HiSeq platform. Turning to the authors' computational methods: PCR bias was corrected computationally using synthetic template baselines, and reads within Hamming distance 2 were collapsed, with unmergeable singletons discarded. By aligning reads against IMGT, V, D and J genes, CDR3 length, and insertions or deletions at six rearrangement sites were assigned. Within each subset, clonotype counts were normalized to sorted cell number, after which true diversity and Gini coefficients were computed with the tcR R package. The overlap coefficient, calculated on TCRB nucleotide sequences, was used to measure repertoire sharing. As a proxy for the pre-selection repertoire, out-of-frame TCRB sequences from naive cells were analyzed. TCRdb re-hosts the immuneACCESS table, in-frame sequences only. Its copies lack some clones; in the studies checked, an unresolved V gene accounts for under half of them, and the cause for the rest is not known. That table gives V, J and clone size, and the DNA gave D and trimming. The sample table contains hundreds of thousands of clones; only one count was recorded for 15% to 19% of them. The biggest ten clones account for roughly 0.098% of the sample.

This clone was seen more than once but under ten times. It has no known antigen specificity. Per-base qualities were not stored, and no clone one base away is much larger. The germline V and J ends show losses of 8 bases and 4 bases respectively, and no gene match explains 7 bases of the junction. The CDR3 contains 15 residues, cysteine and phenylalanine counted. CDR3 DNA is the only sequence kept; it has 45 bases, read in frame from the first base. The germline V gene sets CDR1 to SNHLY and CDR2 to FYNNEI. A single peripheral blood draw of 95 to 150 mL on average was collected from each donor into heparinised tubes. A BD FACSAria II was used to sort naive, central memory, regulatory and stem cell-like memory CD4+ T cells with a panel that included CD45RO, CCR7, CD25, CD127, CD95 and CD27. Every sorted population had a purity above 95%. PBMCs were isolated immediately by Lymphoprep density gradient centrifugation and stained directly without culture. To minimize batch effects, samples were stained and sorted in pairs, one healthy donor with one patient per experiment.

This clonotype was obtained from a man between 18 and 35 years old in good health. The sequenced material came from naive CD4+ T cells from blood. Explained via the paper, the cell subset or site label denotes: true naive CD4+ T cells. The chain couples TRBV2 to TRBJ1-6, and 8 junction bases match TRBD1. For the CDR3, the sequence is CASSPDRVYNSPLHF. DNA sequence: TGTGCCAGCTCCCCGGACAGGGTTTATAATTCACCCCTCCACTTT. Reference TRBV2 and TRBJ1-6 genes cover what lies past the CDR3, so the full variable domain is EPEVTQTPSHQVTQMGQEVILRCVPISNHLYFYWYRQILGQKVEFLVSFYNNEISEKSEIFDDQFSVERPDGSNFTLKIRSTKLEDSAMYFCASSPDRVYNSPLHFGNGTRLTVT.